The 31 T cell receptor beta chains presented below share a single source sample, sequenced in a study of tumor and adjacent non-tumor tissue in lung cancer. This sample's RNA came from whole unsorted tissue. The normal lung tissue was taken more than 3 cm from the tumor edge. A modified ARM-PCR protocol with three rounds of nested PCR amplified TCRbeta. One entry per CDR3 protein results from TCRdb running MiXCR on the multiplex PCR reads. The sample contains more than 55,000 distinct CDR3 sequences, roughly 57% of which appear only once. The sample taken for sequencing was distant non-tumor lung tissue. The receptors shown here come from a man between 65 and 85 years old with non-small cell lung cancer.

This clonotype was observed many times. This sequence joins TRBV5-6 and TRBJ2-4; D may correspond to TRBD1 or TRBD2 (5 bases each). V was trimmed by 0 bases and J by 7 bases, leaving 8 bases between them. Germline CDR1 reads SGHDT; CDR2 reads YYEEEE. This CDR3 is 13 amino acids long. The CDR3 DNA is TGTGCCAGCAGCTTGGAGGGGACCAACATTCAGTACTTC. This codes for CASSLEGTNIQYF.

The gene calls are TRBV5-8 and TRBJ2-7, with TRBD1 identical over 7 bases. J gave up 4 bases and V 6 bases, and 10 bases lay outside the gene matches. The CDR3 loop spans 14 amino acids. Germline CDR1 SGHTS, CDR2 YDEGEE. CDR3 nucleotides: TGTGCCAGCACCGCGACAGGGTGCTTGTACGAGCAGTACTTC. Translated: CASTATGCLYEQYF.

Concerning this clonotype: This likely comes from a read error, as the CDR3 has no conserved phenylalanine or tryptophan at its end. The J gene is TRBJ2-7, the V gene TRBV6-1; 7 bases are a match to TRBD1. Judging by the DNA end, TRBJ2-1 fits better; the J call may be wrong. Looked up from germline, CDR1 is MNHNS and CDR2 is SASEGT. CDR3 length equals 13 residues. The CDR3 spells CASAGTEVDEQFS. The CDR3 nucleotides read TGTGCCAGCGCCGGGACAGAAGTGGACGAGCAGTTCTCT.

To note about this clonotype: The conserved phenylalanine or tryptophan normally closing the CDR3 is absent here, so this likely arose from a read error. This CDR3 reads CASGAGVGFEQYL. The DNA for the CDR3 is TGCGCCAGCGGCGCGGGGGTCGGATTCGAGCAGTACCTC. The rearrangement links TRBV4-1 to TRBJ2-7; 7 bases are shared with TRBD2. Germline CDR1 is MGHRA and CDR2 is YSYEKL. V dropped 8 bases and J dropped 6; count of bases not matched to a gene: 10. The length of the CDR3 is 13 residues.

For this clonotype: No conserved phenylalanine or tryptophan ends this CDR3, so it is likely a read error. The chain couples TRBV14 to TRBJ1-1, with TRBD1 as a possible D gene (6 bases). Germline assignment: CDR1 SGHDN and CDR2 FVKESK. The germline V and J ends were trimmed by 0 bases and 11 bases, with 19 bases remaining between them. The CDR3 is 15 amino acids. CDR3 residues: CASSQERNRGAGAFI. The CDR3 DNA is TGTGCCAGCAGCCAAGAAAGAAATAGGGGGGCCGGTGCTTTCATT.

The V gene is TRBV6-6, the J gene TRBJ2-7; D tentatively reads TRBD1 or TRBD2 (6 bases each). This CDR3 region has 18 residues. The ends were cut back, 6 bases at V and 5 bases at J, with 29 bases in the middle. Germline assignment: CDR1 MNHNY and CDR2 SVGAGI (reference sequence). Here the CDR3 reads CASSHGPAGSTGGNEQYF. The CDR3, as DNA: TGTGCCAGCAGCCACGGACCCGCAGGGTCCACCGGGGGCAACGAGCAGTACTTC.

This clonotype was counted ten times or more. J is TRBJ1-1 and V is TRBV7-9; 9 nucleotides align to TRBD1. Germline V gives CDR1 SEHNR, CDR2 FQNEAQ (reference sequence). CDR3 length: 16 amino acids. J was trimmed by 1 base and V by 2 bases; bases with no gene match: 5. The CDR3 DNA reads TGTGCCAGCAGCTTAAGGGGACAGGGACCGAACACTGAAGCTTTCTTT. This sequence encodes CASSLRGQGPNTEAFF.

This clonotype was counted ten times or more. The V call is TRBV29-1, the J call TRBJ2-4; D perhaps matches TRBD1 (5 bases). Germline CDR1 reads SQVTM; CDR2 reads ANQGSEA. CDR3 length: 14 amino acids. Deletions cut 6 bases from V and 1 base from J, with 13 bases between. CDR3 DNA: TGCAGCGTGACTGGGGCCGGGGCCAAAAACATTCAGTACTTC. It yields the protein CSVTGAGAKNIQYF.

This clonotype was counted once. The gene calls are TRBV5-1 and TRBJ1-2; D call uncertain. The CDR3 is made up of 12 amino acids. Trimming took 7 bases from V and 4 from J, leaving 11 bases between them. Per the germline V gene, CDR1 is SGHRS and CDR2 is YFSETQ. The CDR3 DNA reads TGCGCCAGCGTCGGACGGTCCTATGGCTACACCTTC. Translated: CASVGRSYGYTF.

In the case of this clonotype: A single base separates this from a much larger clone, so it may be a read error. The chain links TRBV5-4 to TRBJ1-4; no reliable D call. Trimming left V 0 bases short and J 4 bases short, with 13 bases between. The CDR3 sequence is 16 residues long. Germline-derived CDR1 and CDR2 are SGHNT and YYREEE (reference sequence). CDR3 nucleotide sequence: TGTGCCAGCAGCTTGGGGGGAGGCAGCCATAATGAAAAACTGTTTTTT. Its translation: CASSLGGGSHNEKLFF.

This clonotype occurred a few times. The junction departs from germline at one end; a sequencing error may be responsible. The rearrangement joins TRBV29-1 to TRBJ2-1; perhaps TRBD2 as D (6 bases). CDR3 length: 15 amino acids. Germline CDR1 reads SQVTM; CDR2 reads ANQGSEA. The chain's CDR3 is CSVPSGLAGFNEQFF. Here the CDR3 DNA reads TGCAGCGTTCCCTCGGGACTGGCTGGGTTCAATGAGCAGTTCTTT.

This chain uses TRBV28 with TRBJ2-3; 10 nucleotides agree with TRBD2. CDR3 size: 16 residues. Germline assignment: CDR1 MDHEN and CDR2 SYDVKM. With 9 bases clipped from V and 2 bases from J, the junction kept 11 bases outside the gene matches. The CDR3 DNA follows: TGTGCCAGTAATAGCGGGAGGACGAAATTCACAGATACGCAGTATTTT. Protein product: CASNSGRTKFTDTQYF.

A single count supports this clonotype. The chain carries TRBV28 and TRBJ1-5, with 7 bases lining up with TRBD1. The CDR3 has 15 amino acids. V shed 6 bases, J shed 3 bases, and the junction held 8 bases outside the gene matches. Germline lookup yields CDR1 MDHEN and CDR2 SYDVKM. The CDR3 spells CASRKGQRYNQPQHF. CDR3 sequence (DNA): TGTGCCAGCAGGAAGGGACAGCGCTACAATCAGCCCCAGCATTTT.

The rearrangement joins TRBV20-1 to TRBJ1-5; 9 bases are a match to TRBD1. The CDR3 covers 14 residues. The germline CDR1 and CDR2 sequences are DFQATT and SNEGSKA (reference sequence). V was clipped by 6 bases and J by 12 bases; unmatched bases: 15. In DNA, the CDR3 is TGCAGTGCGCAAATGGACAGGGGTCGTCAGGGCCAGCATTTT. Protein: CSAQMDRGRQGQHF.

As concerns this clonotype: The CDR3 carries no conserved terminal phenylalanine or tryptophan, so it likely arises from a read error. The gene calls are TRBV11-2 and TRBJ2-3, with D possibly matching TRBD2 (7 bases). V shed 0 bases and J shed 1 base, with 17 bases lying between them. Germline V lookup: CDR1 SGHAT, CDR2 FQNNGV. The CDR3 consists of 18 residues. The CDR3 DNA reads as TGTGCCAGCAGCTTAGACCGGACTAGGGGGAGAGGCACAGATACGCAGTATCTT. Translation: CASSLDRTRGRGTDTQYL.

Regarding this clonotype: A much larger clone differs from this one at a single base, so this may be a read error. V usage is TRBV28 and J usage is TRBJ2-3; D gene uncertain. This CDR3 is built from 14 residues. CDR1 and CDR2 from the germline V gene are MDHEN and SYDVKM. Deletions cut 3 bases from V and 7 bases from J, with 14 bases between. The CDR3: CASSFPESGYTQYF. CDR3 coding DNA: TGTGCCAGCAGTTTTCCGGAGTCTGGGTATACGCAGTATTTT.

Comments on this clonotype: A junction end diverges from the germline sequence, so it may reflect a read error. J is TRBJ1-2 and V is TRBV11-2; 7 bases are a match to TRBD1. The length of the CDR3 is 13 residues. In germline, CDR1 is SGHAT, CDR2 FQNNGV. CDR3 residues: CASTQGEGWRLHF. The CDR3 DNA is TGTGCCAGCACTCAGGGGGAGGGGTGGAGGCTACACTTC. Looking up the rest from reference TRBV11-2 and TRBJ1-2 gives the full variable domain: EAGVAQSPRYKIIEKRQSVAFWCNPISGHATLYWYQQILGQGPKLLIQFQNNGVVDDSQLPKDRFSAERLKGVDSTLKIQPAKLEDSAVYLCASTQGEGWRLHFGSGTRLTVV.

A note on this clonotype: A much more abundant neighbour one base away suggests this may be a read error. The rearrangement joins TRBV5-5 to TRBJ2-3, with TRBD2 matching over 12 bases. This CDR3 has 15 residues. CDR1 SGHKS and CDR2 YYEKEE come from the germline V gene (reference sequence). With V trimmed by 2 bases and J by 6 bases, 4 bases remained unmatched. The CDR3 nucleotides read TGTGCCAGCAGCTTCACTAGCGGGGGGCCCGATACGCAGTATTTT. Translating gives CASSFTSGGPDTQYF.

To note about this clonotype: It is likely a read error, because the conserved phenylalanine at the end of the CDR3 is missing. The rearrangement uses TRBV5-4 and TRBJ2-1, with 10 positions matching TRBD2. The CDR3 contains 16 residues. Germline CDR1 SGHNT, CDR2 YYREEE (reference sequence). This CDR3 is CTSSRASGGEYNEQFL. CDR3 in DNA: TGTACCAGTAGCAGGGCGAGCGGGGGGGAGTACAATGAGCAGTTCTTA.

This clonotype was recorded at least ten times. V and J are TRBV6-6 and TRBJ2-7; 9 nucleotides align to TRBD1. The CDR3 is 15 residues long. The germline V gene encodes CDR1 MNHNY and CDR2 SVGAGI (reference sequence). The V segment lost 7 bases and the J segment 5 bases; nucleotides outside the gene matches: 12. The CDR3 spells CASKPPRTGANEQYF. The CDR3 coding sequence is TGTGCCAGCAAGCCACCACGGACAGGGGCCAACGAGCAGTACTTC.

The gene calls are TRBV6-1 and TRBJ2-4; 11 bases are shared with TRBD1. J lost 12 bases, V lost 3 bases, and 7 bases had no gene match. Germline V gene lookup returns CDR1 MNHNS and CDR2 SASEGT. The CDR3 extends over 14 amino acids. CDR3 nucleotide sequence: TGTGCCAGCAGTGAGGGGACAGGGGGAGACAATCAGTACTTC. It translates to CASSEGTGGDNQYF.

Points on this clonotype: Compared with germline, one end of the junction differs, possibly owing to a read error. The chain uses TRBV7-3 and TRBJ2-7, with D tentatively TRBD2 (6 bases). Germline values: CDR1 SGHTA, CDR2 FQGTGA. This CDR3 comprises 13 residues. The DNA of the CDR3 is TGTGCCAGCGCCGCCGGGAGCTCCTACGATCAGTACTTC. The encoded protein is CASAAGSSYDQYF.

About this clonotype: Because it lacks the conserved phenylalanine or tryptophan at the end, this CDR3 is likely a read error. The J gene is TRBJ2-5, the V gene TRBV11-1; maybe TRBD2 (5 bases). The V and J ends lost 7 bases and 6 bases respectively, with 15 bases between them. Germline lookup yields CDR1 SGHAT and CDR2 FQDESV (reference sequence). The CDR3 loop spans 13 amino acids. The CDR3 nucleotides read TGTGCCAGCACCCGGGGTGATCCACAGACCCAGTACCTC. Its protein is CASTRGDPQTQYL.

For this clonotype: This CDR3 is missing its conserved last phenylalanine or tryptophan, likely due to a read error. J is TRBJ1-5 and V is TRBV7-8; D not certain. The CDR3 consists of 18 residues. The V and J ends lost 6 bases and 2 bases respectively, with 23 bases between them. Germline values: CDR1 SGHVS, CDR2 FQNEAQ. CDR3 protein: CASSLMAAALLGNQPQHL. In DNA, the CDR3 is TGTGCCAGCAGTTTAATGGCCGCTGCCCTCTTGGGCAATCAGCCCCAGCATCTT.

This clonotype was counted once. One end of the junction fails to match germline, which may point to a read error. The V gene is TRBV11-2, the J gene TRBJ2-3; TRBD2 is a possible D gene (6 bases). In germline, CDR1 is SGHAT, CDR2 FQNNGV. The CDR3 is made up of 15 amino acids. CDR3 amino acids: CAGSLEAGTPDTQCF. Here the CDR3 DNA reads TGTGCCGGCAGCTTAGAAGCGGGTACCCCAGATACGCAGTGTTTT. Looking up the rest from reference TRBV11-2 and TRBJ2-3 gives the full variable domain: EAGVAQSPRYKIIEKRQSVAFWCNPISGHATLYWYQQILGQGPKLLIQFQNNGVVDDSQLPKDRFSAERLKGVDSTLKIQPAKLEDSAVYLCAGSLEAGTPDTQCFGPGTRLTVL.

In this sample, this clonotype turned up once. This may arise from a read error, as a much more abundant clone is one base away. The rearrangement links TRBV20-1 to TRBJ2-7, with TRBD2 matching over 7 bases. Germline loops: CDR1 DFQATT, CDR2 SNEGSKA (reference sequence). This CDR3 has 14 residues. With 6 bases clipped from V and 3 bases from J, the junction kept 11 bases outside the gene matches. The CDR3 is CSARGAGKNYEQYF. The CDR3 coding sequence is TGCAGTGCCCGGGGAGCGGGGAAAAACTACGAGCAGTACTTC.

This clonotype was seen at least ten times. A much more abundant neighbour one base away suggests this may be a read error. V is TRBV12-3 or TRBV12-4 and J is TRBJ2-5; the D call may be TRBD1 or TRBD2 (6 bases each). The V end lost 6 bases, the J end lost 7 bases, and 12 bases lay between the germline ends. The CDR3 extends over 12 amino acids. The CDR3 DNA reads TGTGCCAGCAGCCCGGGGGCGAGGACCCAGTACTTC. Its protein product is CASSPGARTQYF.

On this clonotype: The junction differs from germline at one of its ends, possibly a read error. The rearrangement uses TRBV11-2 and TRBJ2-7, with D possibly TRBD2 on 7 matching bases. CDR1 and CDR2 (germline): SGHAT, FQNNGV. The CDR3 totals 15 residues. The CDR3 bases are TGTACCAGCAGCTTAGACTGCGGGGGCCGATACGTGCAGTACTTC. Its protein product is CTSSLDCGGRYVQYF. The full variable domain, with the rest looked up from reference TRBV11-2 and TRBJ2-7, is EAGVAQSPRYKIIEKRQSVAFWCNPISGHATLYWYQQILGQGPKLLIQFQNNGVVDDSQLPKDRFSAERLKGVDSTLKIQPAKLEDSAVYLCTSSLDCGGRYVQYFGPGTRLTVT.

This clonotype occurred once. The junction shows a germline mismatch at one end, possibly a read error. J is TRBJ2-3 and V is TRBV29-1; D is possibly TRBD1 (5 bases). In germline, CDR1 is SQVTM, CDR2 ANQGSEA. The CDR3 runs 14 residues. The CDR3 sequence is CSSQGGFGTGTQYF. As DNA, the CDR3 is TGCAGCTCTCAGGGTGGGTTCGGCACAGGTACGCAGTATTTT.

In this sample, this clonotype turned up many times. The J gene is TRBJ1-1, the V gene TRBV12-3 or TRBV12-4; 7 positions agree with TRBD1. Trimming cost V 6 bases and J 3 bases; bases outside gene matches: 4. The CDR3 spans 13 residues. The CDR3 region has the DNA TGTGCCAGCAGACAACAGGGGTACACTGAAGCTTTCTTT. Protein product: CASRQQGYTEAFF.

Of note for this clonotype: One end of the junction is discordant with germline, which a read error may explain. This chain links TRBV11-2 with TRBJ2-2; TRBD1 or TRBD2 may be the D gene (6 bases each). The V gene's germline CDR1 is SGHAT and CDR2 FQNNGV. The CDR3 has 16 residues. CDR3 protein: CASSSIGGTNTGELFF. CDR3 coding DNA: TGTGCCAGCAGCTCTATAGGGGGGACGAACACCGGAGAGCTGTTTTTT.